Listed below are T cell receptor beta chains from one sample, sequenced in a study of CXCR3-negative and CXCR3-positive naive CD8 T cells. TCRdb reanalyzed the 5' RACE reads, giving one entry per CDR3 protein sequence and no DNA. In total, the table holds about 130,000 distinct CDR3 sequences. Sample: naive CXCR3+ CD8+ T cells from blood. The receptors come from a human donor in good health. Some clones in this sample may be carry-over from other donors' samples. Both conserved end residues are part of each CDR3.

CDR3 protein: CATGRGISDEQYF
J gene: TRBJ2-7
V gene: TRBV12-3/TRBV12-4

CDR3 protein: CASSLDREIYEQYF
J gene: TRBJ2-7
V gene: TRBV5-4

CDR3 protein: CASSTRTRGQPQHF
J gene: TRBJ1-5
V gene: TRBV28

CDR3 protein: CASSQDPGVYGYTF
J gene: TRBJ1-2
V gene: TRBV14

CDR3 protein: CASSPREGPPPQYF
J gene: TRBJ2-7
V gene: TRBV7-9

CDR3 protein: CSARMRDRAYNEQFF
J gene: TRBJ2-1
V gene: TRBV20-1

CDR3 protein: CASSQGRTAYGYTF
J gene: TRBJ1-2
V gene: TRBV13

CDR3 protein: CASCDLWLGTGELFF
J gene: TRBJ2-2
V gene: TRBV6-1

CDR3 protein: CASSGNRGLGEQYF
J gene: TRBJ2-7
V gene: TRBV5-6

CDR3 protein: CASNPPLGYNEQFF
J gene: TRBJ2-1
V gene: TRBV11-2

CDR3 protein: CASSVGTSLLVSSYNEQFF
J gene: TRBJ2-1
V gene: TRBV9

CDR3 protein: CASSPRDRGLSTDTQYF
J gene: TRBJ2-3
V gene: TRBV28

CDR3 protein: CASSTGQSNEQYF
J gene: TRBJ2-7
V gene: TRBV7-3

CDR3 protein: CASSLRRDEAFF
J gene: TRBJ1-1
V gene: TRBV12-3/TRBV12-4

CDR3 protein: CASSTIAGKDGYTF
J gene: TRBJ1-2
V gene: TRBV21-1

CDR3 protein: CASSFDGYNEQFF
J gene: TRBJ2-1
V gene: TRBV12-3/TRBV12-4

CDR3 protein: CASSYSTLAGDNKQFF
J gene: TRBJ2-1
V gene: TRBV6-5

CDR3 protein: CASSLTGTAYEQYF
J gene: TRBJ2-7
V gene: TRBV19

CDR3 protein: CASSSSSGGGDTQYF
J gene: TRBJ2-3
V gene: TRBV7-6

CDR3 protein: CASSWDRSFYGYTF
J gene: TRBJ1-2
V gene: TRBV5-6

CDR3 protein: CASSRSGSRTDTQYF
J gene: TRBJ2-3
V gene: TRBV7-9

CDR3 protein: CASSESYSGTGEKLFF
J gene: TRBJ1-4
V gene: TRBV25-1

CDR3 protein: CASSPGLAGVYVSYEQYF
J gene: TRBJ2-7
V gene: TRBV5-6

CDR3 protein: CASSLTSGQANYGYTF
J gene: TRBJ1-2
V gene: TRBV7-3

CDR3 protein: CSARDGAYGYTF
J gene: TRBJ1-2
V gene: TRBV20-1

CDR3 protein: CASSLPPGDYTF
J gene: TRBJ1-2
V gene: TRBV7-9

CDR3 protein: CASSLAVRYEQPEAFF
J gene: TRBJ1-1
V gene: TRBV7-9

CDR3 protein: CIDAIQGATEAFF
J gene: TRBJ1-1
V gene: TRBV29-1

CDR3 protein: CSVARQVNTEAFF
J gene: TRBJ1-1
V gene: TRBV29-1

CDR3 protein: CASTPVSASNQPQHF
J gene: TRBJ1-5
V gene: TRBV19

CDR3 protein: CASSLGGALPPPIYEQYF
J gene: TRBJ2-7
V gene: TRBV28

CDR3 protein: CASSQDLARDSGANVLTF
J gene: TRBJ2-6
V gene: TRBV4-3

CDR3 protein: CASSPRDPRVPQHF
J gene: TRBJ1-5
V gene: TRBV2

CDR3 protein: CASSQWGSGYYNEQFF
J gene: TRBJ2-1
V gene: TRBV12-3/TRBV12-4

CDR3 protein: CASSQEGGADTEAFF
J gene: TRBJ1-1
V gene: TRBV4-2

CDR3 protein: CASSLGTGLPSYNEQFF
J gene: TRBJ2-1
V gene: TRBV27

CDR3 protein: CSGRLDDEQFF
J gene: TRBJ2-1
V gene: TRBV29-1

CDR3 protein: CASSQSGGLAEKLFF
J gene: TRBJ1-4
V gene: TRBV14

CDR3 protein: CASSRTGTGNYEQYF
J gene: TRBJ2-7
V gene: TRBV14

CDR3 protein: CSVNSYNEQFF
J gene: TRBJ2-1
V gene: TRBV29-1

CDR3 protein: CASSFPNTQYF
J gene: TRBJ2-3
V gene: TRBV11-2